This T cell receptor beta chain was sequenced during a study of blood T cell repertoires in COVID-19 (dated by TCRdb to the early 2020s). The study in broad terms: Collaborator samples came from the United States, Italy and Spain and covered acute and convalescent phases of COVID-19. The prospective study material was composed of cDNA or gDNA derived from T cells, B-cell-depleted T cells, or PBMCs. Subjects who had been exposed to COVID-19, were actively infected with it, or had recovered from it provided the deeply sampled blood TCRbeta repertoires that made up the dataset. A freely available public database, intended as a resource for researchers studying the immune response to SARS-CoV-2, is where the repertoires were released. The samples were drawn from two sources: the first 160 participants of the ongoing ImmuneRACE study, and approximately 1,300 subjects contributed by 6 global collaborators. Nearly every sample came with metadata listing a de-identified subject ID, COVID-19 status, age in years and sex. Where HLA class I and class II types were available, the types were taken from metadata supplied by the sample provider, not from assay-based typing. The full study reports these points: The quantity of clinical and demographic metadata differed by source and by participant and was supplied without curation.

TCRbeta CDR3 regions were amplified from genomic DNA using the immunoSEQ Assay, a bias-controlled multiplex PCR. The source study handled its data this way. The number of nucleated cells in each sample was estimated by amplification of reference gene primers within the assay. To quantify the absolute abundance of each unique TCRbeta CDR3 rearrangement, sequence reads were collapsed and filtered. For each sample, productive Simpson clonality was calculated as the square root of Simpson's diversity index over productive rearrangements. The table was pulled from immuneACCESS by TCRdb, which kept in-frame rearrangements only. Such tables lose some clones; where checked, under half of the loss comes from unresolved V genes, and the rest has no known cause. That table supplies the V and J calls and clone size; D and trimming were determined from the DNA. The sample table shows some 300,000 clones, and 85% to 95% are seen once. The top ten hold around 4.2% of the sample.

Enrolling through a virtual design, the prospective study's participants ranged in age from roughly 18 to 89 years and lived across 20 to 25 United States geographic areas. In the prospective study, participants were assigned to cohorts based on the clinical history participants reported in a screening survey and a study questionnaire. Exposed participants had been in contact with someone with a PCR-confirmed or clinician-diagnosed COVID-19 case within 2 weeks of study entry. In the prospective study, mobile phlebotomists collected whole blood, serum and a nasopharyngeal or oropharyngeal swab from each participant. Participants in the prospective study had the option to provide additional blood draws and questionnaires over an approximately two-month period. Before DNA extraction, prospective study blood samples were shipped either frozen or at room temperature. The germline V and J ends show losses of 1 base and 1 base respectively, and no gene match explains 1 base of the junction. The CDR3 sequence holds 15 residues, the cysteine and phenylalanine included. The CDR3 DNA has 45 bases and is translated from base 1. Per the germline V gene (reference sequence), SEHNR is the CDR1 and FQNEAQ is the CDR2.

On this clone itself: No cognate antigen has been identified for it. Qualities for individual bases were not recorded, and no much larger clone is one base off.

Sequencing used PBMCs or T cells enriched from blood (not recorded which). The TCR comes from a woman aged 25 to 39 who had been exposed to COVID-19. The rearranged segments are TRBV7-9 and TRBJ1-3; the junction holds 7 bases that match TRBD1. The CDR3 in this case is CASSLEGQSGNTIYF. The DNA sequence is TGTGCCAGCAGCTTAGAGGGACAGTCTGGAAACACCATATATTTT.